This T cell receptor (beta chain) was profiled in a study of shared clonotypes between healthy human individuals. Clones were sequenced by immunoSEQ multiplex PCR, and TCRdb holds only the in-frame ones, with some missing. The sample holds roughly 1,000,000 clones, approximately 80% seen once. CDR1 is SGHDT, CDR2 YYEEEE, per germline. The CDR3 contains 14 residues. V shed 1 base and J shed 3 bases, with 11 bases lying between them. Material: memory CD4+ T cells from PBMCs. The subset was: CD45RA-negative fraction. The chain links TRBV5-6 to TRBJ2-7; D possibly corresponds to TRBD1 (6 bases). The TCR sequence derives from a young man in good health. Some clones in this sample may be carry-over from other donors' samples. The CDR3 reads CASSLRGLNYEQYF. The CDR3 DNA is TGTGCCAGCAGCTTGAGGGGGTTAAACTACGAGCAGTACTTC.